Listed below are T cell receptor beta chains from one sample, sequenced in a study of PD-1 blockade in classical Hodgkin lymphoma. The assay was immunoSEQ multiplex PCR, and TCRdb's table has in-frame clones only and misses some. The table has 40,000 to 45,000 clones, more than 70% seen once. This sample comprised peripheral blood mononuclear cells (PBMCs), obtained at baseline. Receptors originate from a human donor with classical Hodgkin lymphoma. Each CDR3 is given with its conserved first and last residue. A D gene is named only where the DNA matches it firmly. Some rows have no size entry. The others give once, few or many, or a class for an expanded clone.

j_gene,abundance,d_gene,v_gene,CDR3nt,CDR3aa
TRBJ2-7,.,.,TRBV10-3,TGTGCCACAAACCAGGGAACGAGCGAGCAGTACTTC,CATNQGTSEQYF
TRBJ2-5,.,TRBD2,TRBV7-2,TGTGCCAGCAGCTACGGGGGGGGCCGGTTAGAGACCCAGTACTTC,CASSYGGGRLETQYF
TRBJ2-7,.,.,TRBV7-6,TGTGCCAGCAGCTTACATCCCTACGAGCAGTACTTC,CASSLHPYEQYF
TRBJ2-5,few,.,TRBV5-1,TGCGCCAGCAGCTTGGGCGGGATCCAAGAGACCCAGTACTTC,CASSLGGIQETQYF
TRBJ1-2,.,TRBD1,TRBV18,TGTGCCAGCTCACCCAGGACAGGCAACTATGGCTACACCTTC,CASSPRTGNYGYTF
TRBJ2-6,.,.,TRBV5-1,TGCGCCAGCAGCTTGGACAGGGTAGTGGGGGCCAACGTCCTGACTTTC,CASSLDRVVGANVLTF
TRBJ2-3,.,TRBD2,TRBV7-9,TGTGCCAGCAGCTTAGCCCTAGCGGGTGCTAGCACAGATACGCAGTATTTT,CASSLALAGASTDTQYF
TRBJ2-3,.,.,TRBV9,TGTGCCAGCAGCGTAGAGGGATGGGACTCTCGCACAGATACGCAGTATTTT,CASSVEGWDSRTDTQYF
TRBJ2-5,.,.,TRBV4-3,TGCGCCAGCAGCCAGGAGACCGCAGAGACCCAGTACTTC,CASSQETAETQYF
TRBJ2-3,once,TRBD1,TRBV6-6,TGTGCCAGCAGTTACCTTGAGGGGGCTGAGGATACGCAGTATTTT,CASSYLEGAEDTQYF
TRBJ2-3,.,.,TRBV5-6,TGTGCCAGCAGCTTGGCCGCGAGCAGGGCCTCGGGGACGCAGTATTTT,CASSLAASRASGTQYF
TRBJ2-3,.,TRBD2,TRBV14,TGTGCCAGCAGCCAATTACCGGGACTAGCGTGGGATACGCAGTATTTT,CASSQLPGLAWDTQYF
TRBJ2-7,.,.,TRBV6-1,TGTGCCAGCAGTGAATATTGGGGTTACGAGCAGTACTTC,CASSEYWGYEQYF
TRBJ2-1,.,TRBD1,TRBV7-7,TGTGCCAGCAGCTCCAACGCAGGGGGAGAGCAGTTCTTC,CASSSNAGGEQFF
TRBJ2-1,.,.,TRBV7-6,TGTGCCAGCAGCCCGACAGACAGCTCCTACAATGAGCAGTTCTTC,CASSPTDSSYNEQFF
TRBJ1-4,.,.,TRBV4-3,TGCGCCAGCAGCCAAGGAAGGCGGTATGAAAAACTGTTTTTT,CASSQGRRYEKLFF
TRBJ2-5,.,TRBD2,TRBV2,TGTGCCAGCAGGCCGACTAGCGGGGGACAAGAGACCCAGTACTTC,CASRPTSGGQETQYF
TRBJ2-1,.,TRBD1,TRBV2,TGTGCCAGCAGTGTTGACAGGGGTCCCTACAATGAGCAGTTCTTC,CASSVDRGPYNEQFF
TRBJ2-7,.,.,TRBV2,TGTGCCAGCAGTGAACCCCCCTACGAGCAGTACTTC,CASSEPPYEQYF
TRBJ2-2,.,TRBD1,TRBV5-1,TGCGCCAGCAGCCAACAAACAGGGGGACACGGTAGGGAGCTGTTTTTT,CASSQQTGGHGRELFF
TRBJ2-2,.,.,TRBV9,TGTGCCAGCAGCGTAGCTGAAGGGAACACCGGGGAGCTGTTTTTT,CASSVAEGNTGELFF
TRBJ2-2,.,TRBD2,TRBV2,TGTGCCAGCAGGCCTGGACTAGCGGGGGGGACTGGGTTAAACACCGGGGAGCTGTTTTTT,CASRPGLAGGTGLNTGELFF
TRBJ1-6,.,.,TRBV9,TGTGCCAGCAGCGTGGACAATCCCTATAATTCACCCCTCCACTTT,CASSVDNPYNSPLHF
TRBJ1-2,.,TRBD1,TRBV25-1,TGTGCCAGCAGTCCCCGGACAGGGATGAGCTATGGCTACACCTTC,CASSPRTGMSYGYTF
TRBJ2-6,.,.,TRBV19,TGTGCCAGGCTTATCAGGGGTGTGGTGGGCCAAAGGTCTGGGGCCAACGTCCTGACTTTC,CARLIRGVVGQRSGANVLTF
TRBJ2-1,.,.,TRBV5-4,TGTGCCAGCAGCCCCGTAGGGGGCTACAATGAGCAGTTCTTC,CASSPVGGYNEQFF
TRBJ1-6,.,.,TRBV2,TGTGCCAGCAGTGTGAGAGACACTTCACCCCTCCACTTT,CASSVRDTSPLHF
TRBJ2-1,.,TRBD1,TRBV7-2,TGTGCCAGCAGCTTTCGGACAGGGGTGGGTGAGCAGTTCTTC,CASSFRTGVGEQFF
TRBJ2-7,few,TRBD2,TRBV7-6,TGTGCCAGCAGCTTGGACTCTAGCGGGGGAGGGGAGCAGTACTTC,CASSLDSSGGGEQYF
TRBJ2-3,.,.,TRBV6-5,TGTGCCAGCAGTTACAGGGGTACACCAGATACGCAGTATTTT,CASSYRGTPDTQYF
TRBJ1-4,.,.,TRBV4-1,TGCGCCAGCAGCCCATTGGACACCCCCCCGGGGGAAAAACTGTTTTTT,CASSPLDTPPGEKLFF
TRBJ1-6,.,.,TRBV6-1,TGTGCCAGCAGTGCAGGGCCTTATAATTCACCCCTCCACTTT,CASSAGPYNSPLHF
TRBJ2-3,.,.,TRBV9,TGTGCCAGCGCAGGGGTGGGCACAGATACGCAGTATTTT,CASAGVGTDTQYF
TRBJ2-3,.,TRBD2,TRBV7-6,TGTGCCAGCAGCTTCCACGAGCGGGGGGGTCCAGATACGCAGTATTTT,CASSFHERGGPDTQYF
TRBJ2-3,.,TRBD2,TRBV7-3,TGTGCCAGCAGCCTTCAAGGACTAGCGGGGCCCCCTTCAGATACGCAGTATTTT,CASSLQGLAGPPSDTQYF
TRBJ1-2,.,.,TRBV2,TGTGCCAGCAGTGAATGGGGGGATGTCTACACCTTC,CASSEWGDVYTF
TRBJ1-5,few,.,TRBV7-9,TGTGCCAGCAGCTTAGCGCTTCAGCCCCAGCATTTT,CASSLALQPQHF
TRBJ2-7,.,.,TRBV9,TGTGCCAGCAGCCCGCGGAGTCTAGGGTACGAGCAGTACTTC,CASSPRSLGYEQYF
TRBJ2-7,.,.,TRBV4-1,TGCGCCAGCAGCCAAGATGCGGCAGGTACCTACGAGCAGTACTTC,CASSQDAAGTYEQYF
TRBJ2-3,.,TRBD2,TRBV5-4,TGTGCCAGCAGCTCTGGGATTAGCGGGGGTTCAGATACGCAGTATTTT,CASSSGISGGSDTQYF
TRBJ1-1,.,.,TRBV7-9,TGTGCCAGCAGCTCTCCGCCGAACACTGAAGCTTTCTTT,CASSSPPNTEAFF
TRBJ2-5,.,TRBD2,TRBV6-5,TGTGCCAGCAGACCCGCGGCGGGGGAGGGAGAGACCCAGTACTTC,CASRPAAGEGETQYF
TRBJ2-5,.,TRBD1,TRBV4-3,TGCGCCAGCAGCCCCGGGACAGGGGTCAGAGAGACCCAGTACTTC,CASSPGTGVRETQYF
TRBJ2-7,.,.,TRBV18,TGTGCCAGCTCACCACAGGGGGGGAGCTCCTACGAGCAGTACTTC,CASSPQGGSSYEQYF
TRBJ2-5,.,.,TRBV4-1,TGCGCCAGCAGCCCCTTAAGAGGAGAGACCCAGTACTTC,CASSPLRGETQYF
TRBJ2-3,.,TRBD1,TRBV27,TGTGCCAGCAGTCCCCTCGACAGGGGGCGGGATACGCAGTATTTT,CASSPLDRGRDTQYF
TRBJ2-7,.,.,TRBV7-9,TGTGCCAGCAGCCAGGACAGCCGCTCCTACGAGCAGTACTTC,CASSQDSRSYEQYF
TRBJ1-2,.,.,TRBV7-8,TGTGCCAGCAGCCTCCGGAGCTCTAACTATGGCTACACCTTC,CASSLRSSNYGYTF
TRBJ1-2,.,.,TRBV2,TGTGCCAGCATAAGGCAGGCCCCCATCGGGGGCTACACCTTC,CASIRQAPIGGYTF
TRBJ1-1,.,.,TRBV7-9,TGTGCCAGCAGCCACCGAACTGAAGCTTTCTTT,CASSHRTEAFF
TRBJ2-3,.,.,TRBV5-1,TGCGCCAGCAGCTTGGGGGCGGGGAGAGGCACAGATACGCAGTATTTT,CASSLGAGRGTDTQYF
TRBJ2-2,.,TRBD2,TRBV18,TGTGCCAGCACACGGGCGACATTAACGGGAGGCCGAGGCGGGGAGCTGTTTTTT,CASTRATLTGGRGGELFF
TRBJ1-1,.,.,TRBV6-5,TGTGCCAGCAGTTACGGGGGGACTGAAGCTTTCTTT,CASSYGGTEAFF
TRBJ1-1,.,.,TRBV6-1,TGTGCCAGCAGCCCCATGAGCACTGAAGCTTTCTTT,CASSPMSTEAFF
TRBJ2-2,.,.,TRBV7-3,TGTGCCAGCAGCTTAATCGGCAGCACCGGGGAGCTGTTTTTT,CASSLIGSTGELFF
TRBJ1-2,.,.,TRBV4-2,TGTGCCAGCAGCTGGGGGCATGTAGATGGCTACACCTTC,CASSWGHVDGYTF
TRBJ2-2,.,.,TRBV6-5,TGTGCCAGCAGTTACTCGTCCGGGGCCGGGGAGCTGTTTTTT,CASSYSSGAGELFF
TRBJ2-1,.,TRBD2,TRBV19,TGTGCCAGTAGTAGGTCTAGCGGGGCTCTGGGGAATGAGCAGTTCTTC,CASSRSSGALGNEQFF